A selection of T cell receptor beta chains follows, all from one sample in a study of OX40 agonist ivuxolimab in advanced cancers. Libraries were prepared by immunoSEQ multiplex PCR; TCRdb keeps only in-frame clonotypes and omits some of them. This table holds tens of thousands of clones, 84% found once. The starting material was CD4+ or CD8+ T cells sorted from blood, obtained in a trial of the OX40 agonist ivuxolimab. These receptors came from an adult with an advanced solid tumor such as melanoma, head and neck, liver or kidney cancer. Both conserved end residues are part of each CDR3. The D gene is left open where the match is weak. Size values are once, few and many counts, or a class for expanded clones, and some rows have none.

V gene	D gene	J gene	clone size	CDR3 DNA	CDR3 protein
TRBV6-5	TRBD1	TRBJ1-4	.	TGTGCCAGCAGTGAACTGGGACAGACAGAAAAACTGTTTTTT	CASSELGQTEKLFF
TRBV5-1	TRBD1	TRBJ2-2	.	TGCGCCAGCAACCCGACAGGGCTCACCGGGGAGCTGTTTTTT	CASNPTGLTGELFF
TRBV5-6	.	TRBJ1-3	.	TGTGCCACCCGCCGAGCGGGATCAGCTGGAAACACCATATATTTT	CATRRAGSAGNTIYF
TRBV18	TRBD1	TRBJ1-2	.	TGTGCCAGCTCATCTAAGGACAGGCCCTATGGCTACACCTTC	CASSSKDRPYGYTF
TRBV18	.	TRBJ1-4	.	TGTGCCAGCTCACCAGGGCCTAATGAAAAACTGTTTTTT	CASSPGPNEKLFF
TRBV28	.	TRBJ2-1	.	TGTGCCAGCAGTTTTCTGTCTGGACTATTACATGAGCAGTTCTTC	CASSFLSGLLHEQFF
TRBV11-2	.	TRBJ2-3	once	TGTGCCAGCAGCCAAACCGAGGGCCCAGATACGCAGTATTTT	CASSQTEGPDTQYF
TRBV29-1	TRBD1	TRBJ2-3	.	TGCAGCCACAGGGGCCCATTTAGCACAGATACGCAGTATTTT	CSHRGPFSTDTQYF
TRBV19	.	TRBJ2-1	.	TGTGCCAGTAGTATAAAACTAACCTTCTACAATGAGCAGTTCTTC	CASSIKLTFYNEQFF
TRBV28	.	TRBJ1-5	.	TGTGCCAGCAGTCCTGCCTCTTCGGGTGAGGCCCAGCATTTT	CASSPASSGEAQHF
TRBV2	.	TRBJ1-5	few	TGTGCCAGCAAGGGGCAGGGCAATCAGCCCCAGCATTTT	CASKGQGNQPQHF
TRBV5-1	.	TRBJ2-1	few	TGCGCCAGCAGCTTGGGATTGGACTACAATGAGCAGTTCTTC	CASSLGLDYNEQFF
TRBV5-6	.	TRBJ1-2	.	TGTGCCAGCAGCTTTGGGGCTGGACCAAAGGTTTGGACCTTC	CASSFGAGPKVWTF
TRBV7-2	.	TRBJ1-3	once	TGTGCCAGCAGCTTCCGGGGTGCCATATATTTT	CASSFRGAIYF
TRBV18	.	TRBJ1-6	.	TGTGCCAGCTCACCACGTGAAGAGAATTCACCCCTCCACTTT	CASSPREENSPLHF
TRBV29-1	.	TRBJ2-7	.	TGCAGCGTTGTAGAGCAATCCTACGAGCAGTACTTC	CSVVEQSYEQYF
TRBV7-2	TRBD1	TRBJ2-7	.	TGTGCCAGCAGCACCGGGCGGGACAGGGCTGGTGAGCAGTACTTC	CASSTGRDRAGEQYF
TRBV5-4	.	TRBJ2-3	.	TGTGCCAGCAGCTCAAGAGGGGATACGCAGTATTTT	CASSSRGDTQYF
TRBV19	TRBD1	TRBJ1-5	once	TGTGCCAGTAGTATGTACCGTCAAGCGGGACAGCAATATAGCAATCAGCCCCAGCATTTT	CASSMYRQAGQQYSNQPQHF
TRBV7-8	TRBD1	TRBJ2-7	.	TGTGCCAGCTCCAAAGTGGGGACAGGGTCCAACGAGCAGTACTTC	CASSKVGTGSNEQYF
TRBV9	.	TRBJ1-3	few	TGTGCCAGCAGCGTAGGAGGGACTGGAAACACCATATATTTT	CASSVGGTGNTIYF
TRBV19	TRBD1	TRBJ1-3	.	TGTGCCAGTAGTTTAGGACAGGTCAACTCTGGAAACACCATATATTTT	CASSLGQVNSGNTIYF
TRBV10-3	.	TRBJ1-1	.	TGTGCCATCGGGAATTCTGTCAAACCGGACGCTTTCTTT	CAIGNSVKPDAFF
TRBV9	TRBD1	TRBJ1-2	.	TGTGCCAGCAGCGGGACAGGGAACTATGGCTACACCTTC	CASSGTGNYGYTF
TRBV27	.	TRBJ2-1	.	TGTGCCAGCCGAGACTTTGTTTCTTACAATGAGCAGTTCTTC	CASRDFVSYNEQFF
TRBV7-8	TRBD2	TRBJ2-2	few	TGTGCCAGCAGCCCCTCCTTGCGGGAGGGCCGGAAAACCGGGGAGCTGTTTTTT	CASSPSLREGRKTGELFF
TRBV20-1	.	TRBJ2-5	.	TGCAGTGCTAGAGTTGAGACCCAGTACTTC	CSARVETQYF
TRBV14	TRBD1	TRBJ1-5	.	TGTGCCAGCAGCCTTGGACAGGGCCTGCGGGAGCCCCAGCATTTT	CASSLGQGLREPQHF
TRBV6-1	TRBD2	TRBJ2-5	few	TGTGCCCATAAAGGACTAGCGGGCCCCCAAGAGACCCAGTACTTC	CAHKGLAGPQETQYF
TRBV18	TRBD2	TRBJ2-1	.	TGTGCCAGCTCACCCCGGACTAGCGGGAGCTCCTACAATGAGCAGTTCTTC	CASSPRTSGSSYNEQFF
TRBV6-1	TRBD2	TRBJ2-4	.	TGTGCCAGCAGTGGCGGGACTAGCCTCGAACTGCAGTACTTC	CASSGGTSLELQYF
TRBV9	TRBD1	TRBJ1-3	.	TGTGCCAGCAGCTCACTGGAGGGGGCGGGATTCTCTGGAAACACCATATATTTT	CASSSLEGAGFSGNTIYF
TRBV2	.	TRBJ1-3	.	TGTGCCGGAGCACACTCTGGAAACACCATATATTTT	CAGAHSGNTIYF
TRBV9	.	TRBJ1-5	.	TGTGCCAGCAGCGTAGGCGCCCTCATGGGTCAGCCCCAGCATTTT	CASSVGALMGQPQHF
TRBV14	.	TRBJ2-7	once	TGTGCCAGCAGCCAAGCGGGCAGCACCTACGAGCAGTACTTC	CASSQAGSTYEQYF
TRBV7-8	.	TRBJ2-7	once	TGTGCCAGCAGCTTCGAGGGGATCAAGGACGAGCAGTACTTC	CASSFEGIKDEQYF
TRBV28	TRBD1	TRBJ1-2	.	TGTGCCAGCAGCCATCGACAGGGGCTAGACTATGGCTACACCTTC	CASSHRQGLDYGYTF
TRBV2	TRBD1	TRBJ1-1	.	TGTGCCAGCAGAAAGGAGGCAGGGGGAGAGAACACTGAAGCTTTCTTT	CASRKEAGGENTEAFF
TRBV11-2	.	TRBJ2-5	.	TGTGCCAGCAGCTTAGTAGGCGAGACCCAGTACTTC	CASSLVGETQYF
TRBV7-2	.	TRBJ2-3	.	TGTGCCAGCAGCTTAGGAGGGGGAGGGACAGATACGCAGTATTTT	CASSLGGGGTDTQYF
TRBV7-3	TRBD1	TRBJ2-2	.	TGTGCCAGCAGCTTAGGACAGGGGACCGGGGAGCTGTTTTTT	CASSLGQGTGELFF
TRBV23-1	TRBD1	TRBJ1-5	.	TGCGCCAGCAGCCAAGCTCTTGACAGGGTGTGTCAGCCCCAGCATTTT	CASSQALDRVCQPQHF
TRBV6-5	TRBD1	TRBJ1-4	.	TGTGCCAGCATGGGGACAGCCGAGGAAAAACTGTTTTTT	CASMGTAEEKLFF
TRBV7-2	.	TRBJ1-5	.	TGTGCCAGCAGCCCCCGATGGGGGTACGATCAGCCCCAGCATTTT	CASSPRWGYDQPQHF
TRBV28	TRBD2	TRBJ2-1	.	TGTGCCAGCAGTTTAAGGGGGACTAGCGGACAGCAGTTCTTC	CASSLRGTSGQQFF
TRBV7-2	TRBD2	TRBJ2-3	.	TGTGCCAGCAGCCCAATGACTAGCGGGAGGGATACGCAGTATTTT	CASSPMTSGRDTQYF
TRBV12-5	.	TRBJ1-1	.	TGTGCTAGTGGTTTGGGCGGGACCGGGAACACTGAAGCTTTCTTT	CASGLGGTGNTEAFF
TRBV11-2	.	TRBJ2-7	.	TGTGCCAGCAGCTTATATACGGCCCACGAGCAGTACTTC	CASSLYTAHEQYF
TRBV10-2	.	TRBJ1-2	once	TGCGCCAGCAGGGACGGATTAAACCATCTTCGCTATGGCTACACCTTC	CASRDGLNHLRYGYTF
TRBV19	.	TRBJ1-2	.	TGTGCCAGTAGTCCCGACAGATACTATGGCTACACCTTC	CASSPDRYYGYTF
TRBV5-6	.	TRBJ1-4	.	TGTGCCAGCAGCTTGGCCCTTGGCGGAGCGGGTGAAAAACTGTTTTTT	CASSLALGGAGEKLFF
TRBV28	TRBD2	TRBJ2-2	.	TGTGCCAGCAGTTTGCGGGAGGGCCGGCCCGGGGAGCTGTTTTTT	CASSLREGRPGELFF